This TCR beta chain derives from a study of PD-L1 blockade in urothelial cancer. This clone was detected a few times. Clones were sequenced by immunoSEQ multiplex PCR, and TCRdb holds only the in-frame ones, with some missing. This sample yields about 74,000 clones, of which 90% are seen a single time; approximately 5% belongs to the top ten. Noted time point: pretreatment peripheral blood. Patients yielded 1 to 8 samples each, pretreatment and on-treatment. The V end lost 5 bases, the J end lost 4 bases, and 10 bases lay between the germline ends. The CDR3 runs to 13 residues. Germline CDR1 is LNHDA and CDR2 is SQIVND (reference sequence).

The genes are TRBV19 and TRBJ2-3; D is uncertain. The sequencing here drew on PBMCs, taken around atezolizumab (anti-PD-L1) treatment. This receptor was identified in a man between 65 and 85 years old with urothelial cancer. The CDR3 is CASSFTTSDTQYF. The CDR3 coding sequence is TGTGCCAGTAGTTTCACCACTTCAGATACGCAGTATTTT.